A selection of T cell receptor beta chains follows, all from one sample in a study of identical twins. MiXCR, run by TCRdb on the 5' RACE reads, gives a single entry per CDR3 protein. The sample shows some 790,000 distinct CDR3 sequences, over 15% of them seen only once. The sample was also reused in another study, on T cells expressing NK-cell markers.

The sample consisted of PBMCs. These receptors all come from a woman aged 18-29 years in good health. CDR3s leave out the opening cysteine and the closing phenylalanine or tryptophan. Each record gives: V gene, J gene, CDR3 protein.

v_gene: TRBV6-1
j_gene: TRBJ2-4
CDR3aa: ASSGETGLNIQY

v_gene: TRBV5-1
j_gene: TRBJ2-1
CDR3aa: ASSLAGLDNEQF

v_gene: TRBV7-2
j_gene: TRBJ2-7
CDR3aa: ASRAQGVIEQY

v_gene: TRBV20-1
j_gene: TRBJ1-2
CDR3aa: SASLPDTGYGYT

v_gene: TRBV6-1
j_gene: TRBJ2-7
CDR3aa: ASSEGDGGSYEQY

v_gene: TRBV5-1
j_gene: TRBJ2-3
CDR3aa: ASSLDPGGRGSDTQY

v_gene: TRBV5-6
j_gene: TRBJ2-5
CDR3aa: ASSSLADDIEETQY

v_gene: TRBV10-3
j_gene: TRBJ1-1
CDR3aa: AISVIQGNTEAF

v_gene: TRBV6-5
j_gene: TRBJ2-7
CDR3aa: ASSYRESGRYEQY

v_gene: TRBV10-2
j_gene: TRBJ1-1
CDR3aa: ASSEKALEAF

v_gene: TRBV12-3/TRBV12-4
j_gene: TRBJ2-1
CDR3aa: ASSREKRGGREQF

v_gene: TRBV5-1
j_gene: TRBJ1-1
CDR3aa: ASSLGTGWDTEAF

v_gene: TRBV5-6
j_gene: TRBJ2-3
CDR3aa: ASGQGNTDTQY

v_gene: TRBV20-1
j_gene: TRBJ2-7
CDR3aa: SANGLGGNEQY

v_gene: TRBV3-1
j_gene: TRBJ1-2
CDR3aa: ASSQGATRTGYT

v_gene: TRBV3-1
j_gene: TRBJ2-1
CDR3aa: ATSQEPLAGGVDEQF